One and the same sample provided the 20 T cell receptor beta chains below, sequenced in a study of blood T cell repertoires in COVID-19. Some clones are missing from TCRdb's copy, which holds only in-frame ones; the method was immunoSEQ multiplex PCR. The sample holds about 250,000 clones, about 88% seen once. What was sequenced was PBMCs or T cells enriched from blood (not recorded which). The origin of the receptors is a woman aged 45-60 years who had recovered from COVID-19.

This sequence joins TRBV6-4 and TRBJ2-1; 7 positions agree with TRBD2. V shed 0 bases, J shed 6 bases, and the junction held 5 bases outside the gene matches. Germline V gene data show CDR1 as MRHNA and CDR2 as SNTAGT. The CDR3 runs 15 residues. CDR3 region: CASSDSSSGVNEQFF. CDR3 bases: TGTGCCAGCAGTGACTCGTCTAGCGGAGTCAATGAGCAGTTCTTC.

This chain links TRBV6-2 or TRBV6-3 with TRBJ2-1; 10 positions match TRBD1. Germline-derived CDR1 and CDR2 are MNHEY and SVGEGT. Trimming took 2 bases from V and 8 from J; bases not matched to a gene: 6. CDR3 size: 15 residues. The CDR3 region is CASSYHRDRGDEQFF. The CDR3 DNA reads as TGTGCCAGCAGTTACCACCGGGACAGGGGTGATGAGCAGTTCTTC.

The chain combines TRBV20-1 with TRBJ2-7; TRBD2 agrees at 9 bases. Germline V gene sequence: CDR1 DFQATT, CDR2 SNEGSKA (reference sequence). The CDR3 consists of 14 residues. J gave up 6 bases and V 3 bases, and 9 bases lay outside the gene matches. CDR3 region: CSASSVAGVSEQYF. DNA of the CDR3: TGCAGTGCTAGTTCGGTAGCGGGAGTAAGCGAGCAGTACTTC.

This clone has just a few counts. V and J are TRBV7-2 and TRBJ1-1; no reliable D call. The V end was cut by 1 base, the J end by 7 bases, with 13 bases between. The CDR3 spans 14 residues. CDR1 is SGHTA and CDR2 is FQGNSA in the germline V gene. CDR3 sequence reads: CASSLDLNGLEAFF. The CDR3 DNA reads TGTGCCAGCAGCTTAGACTTAAACGGACTTGAAGCTTTCTTT.

This chain uses TRBV7-6 with TRBJ2-2; maybe TRBD1 (5 bases). V lost 1 base and J 1 base, leaving 22 bases between the germline ends. Germline assignment: CDR1 SGHVS and CDR2 FNYEAQ. The CDR3 is 20 residues long. As DNA, the CDR3 is TGTGCCAGCAGCTTAGTTCATCAGGACGGACAAGGCTTGAACACCGGGGAGCTGTTTTTT. It yields the protein CASSLVHQDGQGLNTGELFF.

CDR3 residues: CASSRGPGQGQETQYF. CDR3 bases: TGCGCCAGCAGCCGAGGACCGGGACAGGGTCAAGAGACCCAGTACTTC. The rearrangement joins TRBV5-1 to TRBJ2-5; 9 bases agree with TRBD1. After removal of 4 bases from V and 2 bases from J, the junction contained 9 bases not matched to a gene. The CDR3 extends over 16 amino acids. Germline V gives CDR1 SGHRS, CDR2 YFSETQ.

The chain joins TRBV4-1 to TRBJ2-1, with 9 bases that match TRBD2. CDR1 and CDR2 from the germline V gene are MGHRA and YSYEKL. This CDR3 is 16 amino acids long. The J segment lost 8 bases and the V segment lost 2 bases, leaving 10 bases of the junction unmatched. As DNA, the CDR3 is TGCGCCAGCAGCCAACTAGCGGGGATTCAAGTCGATGAGCAGTTCTTC. Translating it yields CASSQLAGIQVDEQFF.

The rearrangement joins TRBV6-5 to TRBJ1-5; 7 bases agree with TRBD1. Germline V gene lookup returns CDR1 MNHEY and CDR2 SVGAGI. Trimming cost V 0 bases and J 7 bases; bases outside gene matches: 3. This CDR3 has 14 residues. CDR3 sequence (DNA): TGTGCCAGCAGTTACTCGAGACAGGGACAGCCCCAGCATTTT. Protein product: CASSYSRQGQPQHF.

The rearrangement links TRBV18 to TRBJ2-7, with D hard to call. The V and J ends lost 8 bases and 1 base respectively, with 12 bases between them. From germline, CDR1 is KGHSH and CDR2 LQKENI. This CDR3 is built from 13 residues. Here the CDR3 reads CASTQTISYEQYF. The DNA of the CDR3 is TGTGCCAGCACCCAGACAATTTCCTACGAGCAGTACTTC.

The DNA for the CDR3 is TGTGCCAGCAGCCAATGGACTAGCGGGAGGAATGAGCAGTTCTTC. Residues: CASSQWTSGRNEQFF. V and J are TRBV3-1 (or the pseudogene TRBV3-2) and TRBJ2-1; 14 nucleotides align to TRBD2. Trimming took 2 bases from V and 7 from J; bases not matched to a gene: 1. The CDR3 has 15 amino acids. The germline V gene has CDR1 LGHDT and CDR2 YNNKEL (reference sequence).

The V gene is TRBV7-8, the J gene TRBJ2-7; D is uncertain. V gave up 1 base and J gave up 6 bases, with 16 bases separating them. Germline CDR1 is SGHVS and CDR2 is FQNEAQ. CDR3 length: 15 residues. CDR3 nucleotides: TGTGCCAGCAGCTTAGGCGTCGGCGCAAGGAGCGAGCAGTACTTC. Amino acid sequence: CASSLGVGARSEQYF.

The V call is TRBV4-1, the J call TRBJ1-5; 7 nucleotides agree with TRBD1. CDR1 is MGHRA and CDR2 is YSYEKL in the germline V gene. There are 16 residues in the CDR3. Trimming cost V 1 base and J 1 base; bases outside gene matches: 4. The CDR3 DNA sequence: TGCGCCAGCAGCCAAGGCCCCAGGGGGAGCAATCAGCCCCAGCATTTT. Residues: CASSQGPRGSNQPQHF.

This clone was counted a single time. The V gene is TRBV28, the J gene TRBJ1-5, with TRBD1 matching 8 bases. V lost 5 bases to trimming and J lost 3 bases; unmatched junction nucleotides: 6. This CDR3 comprises 15 residues. The germline CDR1 and CDR2 sequences are MDHEN and SYDVKM. The CDR3 DNA follows: TGTGCCAGCAGTAAAGGACAGGGAGACAATCAGCCCCAGCATTTT. This codes for CASSKGQGDNQPQHF.

The chain combines TRBV3-1 (or the pseudogene TRBV3-2) with TRBJ1-4, with D possibly matching TRBD1 (5 bases). There are 15 residues in the CDR3. V shed 3 bases and J shed 2 bases, with 10 bases lying between them. Germline assignment: CDR1 LGHDT and CDR2 YNNKEL (reference sequence). CDR3 coding DNA: TGTGCCAGCAGCCACACCCGACAGACTAATGAAAAACTGTTTTTT. Protein product: CASSHTRQTNEKLFF.

The V and J genes are TRBV28 and TRBJ1-5; perhaps TRBD1 as D (5 bases). Trimming removed 6 bases from V and 6 bases from J, with 12 bases in between. This CDR3 is 13 amino acids long. Per the germline V gene, CDR1 is MDHEN and CDR2 is SYDVKM. CDR3 sequence: CASRFPGSQPQHF. The CDR3 DNA follows: TGTGCCAGCAGATTCCCAGGGTCTCAGCCCCAGCATTTT. Together with reference TRBV28 and TRBJ1-5, the CDR3 gives the full variable domain: DVKVTQSSRYLVKRTGEKVFLECVQDMDHENMFWYRQDPGLGLRLIYFSYDVKMKEKGDIPEGYSVSREKKERFSLILESASTNQTSMYLCASRFPGSQPQHFGDGTRLSIL.

The V gene is TRBV5-5, the J gene TRBJ2-3, with 7 bases fitting TRBD2. The CDR3 consists of 16 residues. Germline V gives CDR1 SGHKS, CDR2 YYEKEE (reference sequence). V was pared by 0 bases and J by 0 bases, with 4 bases of the junction left unmatched. The CDR3 is CASSLGAGGSTDTQYF. The CDR3 bases are TGTGCCAGCAGCTTGGGGGCCGGGGGGAGCACAGATACGCAGTATTTT.

This chain uses TRBV18 with TRBJ1-1; the D is unclear. V was shortened by 3 bases and J by 0 bases, with 11 bases between the two germline ends. This CDR3 spans 15 amino acids. Per germline, CDR1 KGHSH and CDR2 LQKENI. The CDR3 sequence: CASSPDLVVNTEAFF. In DNA form, the CDR3 reads TGTGCCAGCTCACCGGACTTAGTAGTGAACACTGAAGCTTTCTTT.

The chain is built from TRBV6-5 and TRBJ1-3; 7 bases align to TRBD1. V shed 6 bases and J 0 bases; nucleotides not matched to a gene: 5. Germline-derived CDR1 and CDR2 are MNHEY and SVGAGI. CDR3 length: 15 amino acids. CDR3 protein: CASRKNRGSGNTIYF. The CDR3 DNA follows: TGTGCCAGCAGAAAAAACAGGGGCTCTGGAAACACCATATATTTT.

This chain uses TRBV3-1 (or the pseudogene TRBV3-2) with TRBJ2-1; 8 bases map to TRBD1. The V and J ends lost 8 bases and 7 bases, in that order; junction bases with no gene match: 7. Germline V gene sequence: CDR1 LGHDT, CDR2 YNNKEL (reference sequence). The CDR3 sequence is 13 residues long. The CDR3 sequence is CASAATGDNEQFF. The CDR3 nucleotides read TGTGCCAGCGCGGCGACAGGGGATAATGAGCAGTTCTTC.

The chain joins TRBV6-7 to TRBJ2-7, with 10 bases matching TRBD2. TRBV6-7 is designated an ORF whose function remains uncertain. The junction had 10 bases not matched to a gene; V was cut back by 5 bases and J by 3 bases. This CDR3 region has 16 residues. The CDR3 here is CASSRPLAGLSYEQYF. The CDR3 nucleotides read TGTGCCAGCAGTCGCCCACTAGCGGGACTTAGCTACGAGCAGTACTTC.